These 28 T cell receptor beta chains share one sample of origin, sequenced in a study of blood T cell repertoires in COVID-19. Produced via immunoSEQ multiplex PCR; TCRdb's table is partial and in-frame only. The profile covers a few hundred thousand clones, with roughly 90% appearing a single time and around 6% taken by the ten largest. Material: peripheral blood. Source of these receptors: a man aged 18 to 30 who had recovered from COVID-19.

Only one count was recorded for this clone. The V call is TRBV4-1, the J call TRBJ1-1; perhaps TRBD1 as D (5 bases). V was pared by 1 base and J by 0 bases, with 9 bases between. Germline values: CDR1 MGHRA, CDR2 YSYEKL. CDR3 length: 15 amino acids. For the CDR3, the DNA is TGCGCCAGCAGCCAAGGACAGAGCATGAACACTGAAGCTTTCTTT. Amino acid sequence: CASSQGQSMNTEAFF.

The V and J genes are TRBV7-2 and TRBJ1-5; 10 nucleotides match TRBD1. Germline CDR1 SGHTA, CDR2 FQGNSA. With V trimmed by 5 bases and J by 6 bases, 1 base remained unmatched. This CDR3 is 13 amino acids long. CDR3 protein: CASSGDRGQPQHF. The CDR3 DNA follows: TGTGCCAGCAGCGGGGACAGGGGTCAGCCCCAGCATTTT. The full variable domain, rest sourced from reference TRBV7-2 and TRBJ1-5, is GAGVSQSPSNKVTEKGKDVELRCDPISGHTALYWYRQSLGQGLEFLIYFQGNSAPDKSGLPSDRFSAERTGGSVSTLTIQRTQQEDSAVYLCASSGDRGQPQHFGDGTRLSIL.

In its sample, this clone was seen once. The rearrangement links TRBV19 to TRBJ1-2; 7 nucleotides align to TRBD1. The J segment lost 5 bases and the V segment lost 3 bases, leaving 9 bases of the junction unmatched. Germline V gives CDR1 LNHDA, CDR2 SQIVND (reference sequence). This CDR3 spans 15 amino acids. The DNA for the CDR3 is TGTGCCAGTAGTATCTTCGACAGGGTGGGGTATGGCTACACCTTC. This translates into CASSIFDRVGYGYTF.

The chain recombines TRBV5-5 with TRBJ2-7; no clear D. The CDR3 spans 15 residues. Germline CDR1 and CDR2: SGHKS and YYEKEE (reference sequence). V gave up 1 base and J gave up 0 bases, with 11 bases separating them. DNA for the CDR3: TGTGCCAGCAGCTTGCGAGCCGGCGGCTCCTACGAGCAGTACTTC. Its translation is CASSLRAGGSYEQYF.

CDR3 DNA: TGTGCCATCAGCACAGGTGTCCAAGAGACCCAGTACTTC. It yields the protein CAISTGVQETQYF. The chain has TRBV10-3 and TRBJ2-5; TRBD1 might be the D (5 bases). Germline V gene lookup returns CDR1 ENHRY and CDR2 SYGVKD. CDR3 size: 13 residues. V lost 6 bases, J lost 1 base, and 9 bases lay in between.

V and J are TRBV6-5 and TRBJ2-7, with a weak D call TRBD1 (6 bases). This CDR3 is built from 16 residues. Trimming stripped 0 bases from V and 5 bases from J, with 17 bases between. Germline loops: CDR1 MNHEY, CDR2 SVGAGI. As DNA, the CDR3 is TGTGCCAGCAGTTACTCTGCCCGGACAGTGGTCGACGAGCAGTACTTC. Translating it yields CASSYSARTVVDEQYF.

The chain carries TRBV7-6 and TRBJ1-3; tentatively, D is TRBD1 (5 bases). CDR3 length equals 18 residues. The ends were cut back, 6 bases at V and 1 base at J, with 22 bases in the middle. Germline V gene sequence: CDR1 SGHVS, CDR2 FNYEAQ. CDR3 nucleotide sequence: TGTGCCAGCAGTTCTCCTCAGGGCACACCGGTTTCTGGAAACACCATATATTTT. Translation: CASSSPQGTPVSGNTIYF.

The rearrangement joins TRBV7-8 to TRBJ2-5, with 15 bases that match TRBD2. Per the germline V gene, CDR1 is SGHVS and CDR2 is FQNEAQ. The CDR3 covers 16 residues. Germline trimming cut 3 bases from V and 4 bases from J; bases unmatched to any gene: 3. The CDR3 sequence is CASSFGLAGGAETQYF. The DNA of the CDR3 is TGTGCCAGCAGCTTTGGACTAGCGGGAGGGGCAGAGACCCAGTACTTC.

The chain joins TRBV5-4 to TRBJ2-5; 8 nucleotides agree with TRBD2. This CDR3 region has 17 residues. Trimming took 4 bases from V and 4 from J; bases not matched to a gene: 15. The germline V gene encodes CDR1 SGHNT and CDR2 YYREEE (reference sequence). The CDR3 sequence: CASSPGGEAGEGETQYF. CDR3 bases: TGTGCCAGCAGCCCGGGGGGGGAGGCGGGAGAGGGAGAGACCCAGTACTTC.

In its sample, this clone was seen once. DNA of the CDR3: TGTGCCACCAGTGATTTGAGGGGCGGTGGCTACACCTTC. As protein: CATSDLRGGGYTF. The chain uses TRBV24-1 and TRBJ1-2, with D possibly matching TRBD1 (5 bases). Per germline, CDR1 KGHDR and CDR2 SFDVKD. The CDR3 loop spans 13 amino acids. V was cut by 0 bases and J by 7 bases, with 8 bases left in between.

V gene TRBV6-6 combines with J gene TRBJ1-3; the match to TRBD1 covers 10 bases. V dropped 6 bases and J dropped 6; count of bases not matched to a gene: 8. Looked up from germline, CDR1 is MNHNY and CDR2 is SVGAGI (reference sequence). The CDR3 extends over 15 amino acids. DNA for the CDR3: TGTGCCAGCAGCGAACCCGACAGGGGGCTAAACACCATATATTTT. Encoded protein: CASSEPDRGLNTIYF.

The CDR3 DNA follows: TGTGCCAGCAGCTTAGAAGGGGGACTAGCGGGGGATAATGAGCAGTTCTTC. This encodes CASSLEGGLAGDNEQFF. V usage is TRBV11-2 and J usage is TRBJ2-1; TRBD2 agrees at 14 bases. The CDR3 extends over 17 amino acids. CDR1 is SGHAT, CDR2 FQNNGV, per germline. Trimming at V came to 0 bases and at J to 7 bases, leaving 5 bases not matched to a gene.

This chain joins TRBV6-6 and TRBJ1-5, with 7 bases identical to TRBD1. The CDR3 contains 15 residues. Germline assignment: CDR1 MNHNY and CDR2 SVGAGI (reference sequence). V dropped 5 bases and J dropped 1; count of bases not matched to a gene: 5. The chain's CDR3 is CASSARQGSNQPQHF. In nucleotides, the CDR3 is TGTGCCAGCAGTGCCCGACAGGGAAGCAATCAGCCCCAGCATTTT.

Of note for this clone: The sample carries other DNA sequences with the same CDR3. The chain joins TRBV5-1 to TRBJ2-1, with 7 bases matching TRBD1. The V and J ends lost 4 bases and 4 bases, in that order; junction bases with no gene match: 11. In germline, CDR1 is SGHRS, CDR2 YFSETQ. This CDR3 spans 16 amino acids. CDR3 in DNA: TGCGCCAGCAGCCTCGATCGTGGGACAGCTTACAATGAGCAGTTCTTC. Translation: CASSLDRGTAYNEQFF.

The rearrangement uses TRBV30 and TRBJ1-2; 8 bases are shared with TRBD1. The CDR3 runs 12 residues. Per germline, CDR1 GTSNPN and CDR2 SVGIG (reference sequence). V lost 2 bases, J lost 7 bases, and 3 bases stayed unmatched. The CDR3 DNA reads as TGTGCCTGGAGTCCACAGGGGGTTGGCTACACCTTC. It specifies CAWSPQGVGYTF.

This clone is a singleton in its sample. The chain is built from TRBV6-6 and TRBJ1-2; 10 nucleotides agree with TRBD1. After removal of 6 bases from V and 4 bases from J, the junction contained 5 bases not matched to a gene. From germline, CDR1 is MNHNY and CDR2 SVGAGI (reference sequence). This CDR3 spans 14 amino acids. CDR3 loop: CASSSTGGSYGYTF. Written as DNA, the CDR3 is TGTGCCAGCAGCTCGACAGGGGGCTCCTATGGCTACACCTTC.

The chain uses TRBV5-4 and TRBJ2-5; possibly TRBD1 for D (6 bases). V was clipped by 4 bases and J by 1 base, with 11 bases between them. The CDR3 covers 14 residues. The germline V gene encodes CDR1 SGHNT and CDR2 YYREEE (reference sequence). CDR3: CASSLGQAQETQYF. The CDR3 region has the DNA TGTGCCAGCAGCCTGGGACAAGCCCAAGAGACCCAGTACTTC.

This rearrangement joins TRBV28 to TRBJ2-5, with D perhaps TRBD2 (7 bases). CDR3 length equals 18 residues. V dropped 6 bases and J dropped 3 bases, with 26 bases sitting between them. Germline V lookup: CDR1 MDHEN, CDR2 SYDVKM. The CDR3 protein is CASSSTYPRGAAKETQYF. The CDR3 DNA sequence: TGTGCCAGCAGCTCCACCTATCCCCGGGGGGCGGCCAAAGAGACCCAGTACTTC.

This clone occurred once. This sequence joins TRBV27 and TRBJ1-2; a weak D match, TRBD1 (5 bases). Germline values: CDR1 MNHEY, CDR2 SMNVEV (reference sequence). The V and J ends lost 6 bases and 4 bases respectively, with 15 bases between them. CDR3 size: 14 residues. The CDR3, as DNA: TGTGCCAGCAGGTCCTCTGGGGCAGCCTATGGCTACACCTTC. Translated: CASRSSGAAYGYTF.

CDR3 residues: CATSAGNFPYNEQFF. As DNA, the CDR3 is TGTGCCACCAGTGCAGGGAATTTTCCCTACAATGAGCAGTTCTTC. J is TRBJ2-1 and V is TRBV24-1; D is perhaps TRBD1 (5 bases). The germline V and J ends were trimmed by 5 bases and 2 bases, with 12 bases remaining between them. Germline V gene data show CDR1 as KGHDR and CDR2 as SFDVKD. The CDR3 is made up of 15 amino acids.

V is TRBV5-6 and J is TRBJ2-4, with 7 bases identical to TRBD1. V trimming: 3 bases; J trimming: 7 bases; junction bases outside the gene matches: 4. The CDR3 loop spans 13 amino acids. The germline CDR1 and CDR2 sequences are SGHDT and YYEEEE. The CDR3 loop reads CASSSGTVNIQYF. The CDR3 DNA reads TGTGCCAGCAGCTCCGGGACAGTGAACATTCAGTACTTC.

The genes are TRBV12-3 or TRBV12-4 and TRBJ2-7; D is unclear. V was shortened by 2 bases and J by 5 bases, with 10 bases between the two germline ends. CDR3 length: 13 residues. CDR3 region: CASSLTVWHEQYF. As DNA, the CDR3 is TGTGCCAGCAGTTTAACCGTTTGGCACGAGCAGTACTTC.

This clone appeared many times. The chain carries TRBV4-3 and TRBJ1-3; 9 nucleotides agree with TRBD1. Germline assignment: CDR1 LGHNA and CDR2 YSLEER. The ends lost 2 bases at V and 1 base at J; junction bases unmatched: 15. The CDR3 contains 20 residues. The CDR3 sequence: CASSQTVGQGLPISGNTIYF. In DNA form, the CDR3 reads TGCGCCAGCAGCCAAACGGTAGGACAGGGGCTCCCTATTTCTGGAAACACCATATATTTT.

The J gene is TRBJ2-7, the V gene TRBV7-3; 7 positions match TRBD1. This CDR3 is built from 16 residues. The J segment lost 4 bases and the V segment lost 1 base, leaving 10 bases of the junction unmatched. Germline CDR1 reads SGHTA; CDR2 reads FQGTGA. The CDR3 nucleotides read TGTGCCAGCAGCTTAAGTGGTGCAGGGGGATGGTACGAGCAGTACTTC. Translation gives CASSLSGAGGWYEQYF.

The chain links TRBV5-1 to TRBJ2-7, with D maybe TRBD2 (5 bases). The CDR3 sequence is 13 residues long. The V and J ends lost 0 bases and 2 bases respectively, with 6 bases between them. Per germline, CDR1 SGHRS and CDR2 YFSETQ. The CDR3 loop is CASSLDGAYEQYF. The CDR3, as DNA: TGCGCCAGCAGCTTGGACGGGGCCTACGAGCAGTACTTC.

The chain uses TRBV7-9 and TRBJ1-2; D is unclear. V lost 1 base, J lost 7 bases, and 13 bases lay in between. Germline lookup yields CDR1 SEHNR and CDR2 FQNEAQ (reference sequence). The CDR3 runs 14 residues. In DNA, the CDR3 is TGTGCCAGCAGCTTAGTTCCGGGAAGTGGTGGCTACACCTTC. Protein product: CASSLVPGSGGYTF.

This rearrangement joins TRBV12-3 or TRBV12-4 to TRBJ2-1; no reliable D call. The CDR3 spans 10 residues. The V end was cut by 7 bases, the J end by 8 bases, with 6 bases between. CDR3 DNA: TGTGCCAGCAAACAGTATGAGCAGTTCTTC. Translating it yields CASKQYEQFF.

The chain carries TRBV29-1 and TRBJ1-1, with 9 bases aligning to TRBD1. V was clipped by 7 bases and J by 6 bases; unmatched bases: 9. The CDR3 has 13 residues. From germline, CDR1 is SQVTM and CDR2 ANQGSEA. The CDR3, as DNA: TGCAGCGCATTACAGGGGGCTCGGGCTGAAGCTTTCTTT. Its translation is CSALQGARAEAFF.